This passage covers 29 T cell receptor beta chains from one sample sequenced in a study of glioma-infiltrating T cells. Using RNA template, CDR3s of TCR alpha and beta were amplified with iRepertoire arm-PCR. TCRdb recomputed calls from the multiplex PCR reads with MiXCR, one row per CDR3 protein. The sample includes more than 100,000 distinct CDR3 sequences, roughly 30% seen only once; the top ten take approximately 43%. Sequences were obtained from glioma tissue, nonneoplastic brain tissue, or PBMCs (not recorded which). Source of these receptors: a human donor with low-grade glioma or glioblastoma, undergoing nonglioma brain surgery, or in good health (not recorded which).

This clonotype has a count of ten or more. V is TRBV20-1 and J is TRBJ2-1, with TRBD2 identical over 10 bases. The CDR3 has 14 amino acids. Germline values: CDR1 DFQATT, CDR2 SNEGSKA (reference sequence). The DNA of the CDR3 is TGCAGCGGCTATAGCGGGGGGACCTACAATGAGCAGTTCTTC. As protein: CSGYSGGTYNEQFF.

This clonotype was seen only a few times. The genes are TRBV12-3 or TRBV12-4 and TRBJ2-1, with D perhaps matching TRBD2 (5 bases). The CDR3 loop spans 14 amino acids. With 1 base removed from V and 8 bases from J, the gap between germline ends came to 12 bases. CDR3 nucleotide sequence: TGTGCCAGCAGTTTAGTCGGGGTTGGTGATGAGCAGTTCTTC. Translating it yields CASSLVGVGDEQFF.

Ten or more counts support this clonotype. The chain is built from TRBV27 and TRBJ2-3; 8 bases line up with TRBD2. From germline, CDR1 is MNHEY and CDR2 SMNVEV (reference sequence). V lost 7 bases, J lost 6 bases, and 12 bases stayed unmatched. This CDR3 is 15 amino acids long. The CDR3 loop is CASTKSGGPPDTQYF. CDR3 sequence (DNA): TGTGCCAGCACCAAGAGCGGGGGACCTCCGGATACGCAGTATTTT.

Concerning this clonotype itself: Being one base from a much bigger clone, this may be a read error. The chain couples TRBV2 to TRBJ2-7; 7 bases align to TRBD2. CDR3 length: 14 residues. The germline gives CDR1 SNHLY, CDR2 FYNNEI. The DNA of the CDR3 is TGTGCCAGCAATCCGCGGGACTATCCCTACGAGGAGTACTTC. Its protein product is CASNPRDYPYEEYF.

The chain has TRBV19 and TRBJ1-2; 7 bases agree with TRBD1. This CDR3 has 17 residues. The ends lost 5 bases at V and 7 bases at J; junction bases unmatched: 19. CDR1 is LNHDA, CDR2 SQIVND, per germline (reference sequence). CDR3 in amino acids: CASSVTGQATLGGGYTF. The CDR3 nucleotides read TGTGCCAGTAGTGTTACCGGACAGGCGACCCTGGGGGGTGGCTACACCTTC.

This chain links TRBV12-3 or TRBV12-4 with TRBJ1-2, with 9 bases that match TRBD1. V gave up 6 bases and J gave up 9 bases; unmatched junction bases: 8. This CDR3 contains 13 residues. The CDR3 here is CASRETGGESYTF. CDR3 coding DNA: TGTGCCAGCAGGGAAACAGGGGGCGAGAGCTACACCTTC.

This clonotype was observed at least ten times. The rearrangement joins TRBV28 to TRBJ2-3; TRBD2 matches at 9 bases. The V gene's germline CDR1 is MDHEN and CDR2 SYDVKM. The V gene end was trimmed by 3 bases and the J gene end by 2 bases; junction bases not matched to a gene: 3. This CDR3 comprises 15 residues. The CDR3 region has the DNA TGTGCCAGCAGTTTTACTAGCGGGTTCACAGATACGCAGTATTTT. It is translated as CASSFTSGFTDTQYF.

About this clonotype: A junction boundary mismatches the germline segment, possibly from a read error. The chain carries TRBV30 and TRBJ1-5; D is unclear. Germline CDR1 is GTSNPN and CDR2 is SVGIG (reference sequence). CDR3 length: 15 residues. CDR3 bases: TGTGCCTGGAGCCGAGGCCTTGGGAGCAATCAGCTCCAGCATTTT. The encoded protein is CAWSRGLGSNQLQHF.

This clonotype has just a few counts. The chain is built from TRBV9 and TRBJ1-1; perhaps TRBD1 as D (5 bases). In germline, CDR1 is SGDLS, CDR2 YYNGEE. CDR3 length: 14 amino acids. Trimming shortened V by 3 bases and J by 1 base, and 10 bases separated the two germline ends. CDR3 nucleotide sequence: TGTGCCAGCAGCGGGCAGGGTAGGAACACTGAAGCTTTCTTT. It specifies CASSGQGRNTEAFF.

This clonotype has just a few counts. The J gene is TRBJ1-5, the V gene TRBV29-1; no reliable D call. The V end was cut by 4 bases, the J end by 0 bases, with 10 bases between. CDR1 is SQVTM, CDR2 ANQGSEA, per germline. The CDR3 contains 14 residues. CDR3 protein: CSVVTGISNQPQHF. The CDR3, as DNA: TGCAGCGTTGTAACGGGGATTAGCAATCAGCCCCAGCATTTT. The whole variable domain, remainder taken from reference TRBV29-1 and TRBJ1-5, is SAVISQKPSRDICQRGTSLTIQCQVDSQVTMMFWYRQQPGQSLTLIATANQGSEATYESGFVIDKFPISRPNLTFSTLTVSNMSPEDSSIYLCSVVTGISNQPQHFGDGTRLSIL.

The CDR3 region is CASSWTASRVGEKLFF. Here the CDR3 DNA reads TGTGCCAGCAGCTGGACAGCTTCGAGGGTGGGCGAAAAACTGTTTTTT. The chain has TRBV6-1 and TRBJ1-4, with D possibly TRBD1 on 6 matching bases. V lost 6 bases to trimming and J lost 8 bases, with 22 bases between them. Germline CDR1 is MNHNS and CDR2 is SASEGT. The CDR3 has 16 residues.

Notes on this clonotype: A much larger clone lies a single base off, so this may be a read error. A read error is likely, as this CDR3 ends without the conserved phenylalanine or tryptophan. V gene TRBV12-3 or TRBV12-4 combines with J gene TRBJ2-1, with 9 bases lining up with TRBD2. The CDR3 covers 15 residues. With 9 bases clipped from V and 7 bases from J, the junction kept 13 bases outside the gene matches. CDR3 sequence (DNA): TGTGCCAGTCTACCGGGACTAGCCTCAGGGAATGAGCAGTTCTTA. Amino acids: CASLPGLASGNEQFL.

Remarks on this clonotype: A much larger clone lies a single base off, so this may be a read error. In nucleotides, the CDR3 is TGTGCCAGCAGTTCCCCACAGGGGGCATGCACAGATACGCAGTATTTT. This translates into CASSSPQGACTDTQYF. J is TRBJ2-3 and V is TRBV28; TRBD1 matches at 9 bases. From germline, CDR1 is MDHEN and CDR2 SYDVKM. With V trimmed by 4 bases and J by 1 base, 6 bases remained unmatched. The CDR3 is 16 amino acids.

Points on this clonotype: Since a much larger clone is just one base distant, this may be a read error. The chain couples TRBV20-1 to TRBJ2-1; TRBD1 might be the D (6 bases). The CDR3 extends over 14 amino acids. Germline values: CDR1 DFQATT, CDR2 SNEGSKA (reference sequence). The CDR3 sequence is CSSRGTDSYNEQFF. The CDR3 DNA reads as TGCAGTTCTAGGGGGACGGATTCCTACAATGAGCAGTTCTTC.

This clonotype was seen more than once but under ten times. The chain uses TRBV2 and TRBJ1-4; 9 positions match TRBD1. The CDR3 totals 17 residues. With V trimmed by 6 bases and J by 0 bases, 8 bases remained unmatched. Germline V gives CDR1 SNHLY, CDR2 FYNNEI. The CDR3 nucleotides are TGTGCCAGCAGGGGACAGGGACATTTAGCAACTAATGAAAAACTGTTTTTT. This sequence encodes CASRGQGHLATNEKLFF.

Only a few counts were recorded for this clonotype. The chain carries TRBV6-5 and TRBJ2-1, with D possibly matching TRBD2 (6 bases). V was trimmed by 6 bases and J by 11 bases, leaving 20 bases between them. The V gene's germline CDR1 is MNHEY and CDR2 SVGAGI. The length of the CDR3 is 14 residues. The CDR3 nucleotides read TGTGCCAGCAGCCAAGTAGGTTCGGGGACTCAGCAGTTCTTC. It specifies CASSQVGSGTQQFF.

With respect to this clonotype: A much larger clonotype is one base distant, so this may be a read error. The CDR3: CASSQVLAGSYNEQFF. CDR3 sequence (DNA): TGTGCCAGCAGCCAAGTACTAGCGGGCTCCTACAATGAGCAGTTCTTC. V is TRBV4-2 and J is TRBJ2-1; 9 bases agree with TRBD2. The CDR3 sequence is 16 residues long. Germline V gene sequence: CDR1 LGHNA, CDR2 YNFKEQ. Trimming removed 1 base from V and 0 bases from J; junction bases left unmatched: 1.

This chain joins TRBV3-1 and TRBJ1-1, with D hard to call. The CDR3 has 14 amino acids. V dropped 4 bases and J dropped 0 bases, with 9 bases sitting between them. Germline CDR1 LGHDT, CDR2 YNNKEL (reference sequence). The CDR3 here is CASSRMMLNTEAFF. In DNA form, the CDR3 reads TGTGCCAGCAGCCGGATGATGTTGAACACTGAAGCTTTCTTT.

This clonotype turned up a few times. A much larger clone is a single base away; this may be a read error. The chain employs TRBV12-3 or TRBV12-4 and TRBJ1-1, with D unclear. The CDR3 sequence is 14 residues long. V dropped 5 bases and J dropped 9 bases, with 19 bases sitting between them. The CDR3 DNA follows: TGTGCCAGCAGTCCTAGGCGTCAGGTTCCTAAAGCTTTCTTT. This gives the protein CASSPRRQVPKAFF.

This clonotype was seen a few times. The chain has TRBV19 and TRBJ1-1; unclear D gene. The CDR3 spans 13 residues. V lost 7 bases to trimming and J lost 0 bases, with 9 bases between them. Germline values: CDR1 LNHDA, CDR2 SQIVND (reference sequence). The CDR3 bases are TGTGCCAGTACCCGGGCGGTGAACACTGAAGCTTTCTTT. Translated, it gives CASTRAVNTEAFF.

A remark on this clonotype: Possible read error: a much larger clone is one base away. The chain recombines TRBV28 with TRBJ2-7; 9 bases agree with TRBD2. Germline V gene data show CDR1 as MDHEN and CDR2 as SYDVKM. The CDR3 extends over 12 amino acids. The CDR3 is CTSGTSHREQYF. CDR3 nucleotides: TGTACCAGTGGGACTAGCCACCGCGAGCAGTACTTC.

About this clonotype: One junction end does not reproduce the germline sequence, and a read error may be involved. The chain links TRBV20-1 to TRBJ1-1; 7 bases match TRBD1. The CDR3 sequence is 13 residues long. CDR1 and CDR2 (germline): DFQATT, SNEGSKA (reference sequence). The CDR3 is CSAREGAGTEAFF. CDR3 bases: TGCAGTGCTCGAGAGGGGGCCGGCACTGAAGCTTTCTTT.

This clonotype was found a few times. This sequence joins TRBV11-2 and TRBJ2-3; D is uncertain. Trimming removed 6 bases at V and 2 bases at J, with 9 bases between. Germline values: CDR1 SGHAT, CDR2 FQNNGV. The CDR3 has 13 amino acids. CDR3 in DNA: TGTGCCAGCAGTGCGGACGTCACAGATACGCAGTATTTT. Translation: CASSADVTDTQYF.

In regard to this clonotype: A much larger clonotype is one base distant, so this may be a read error. The CDR3 does not close with the conserved phenylalanine or tryptophan, likely indicating a read error. The rearrangement joins TRBV7-2 to TRBJ2-5; D gene ambiguous. Trimming left V 1 base short and J 2 bases short, with 5 bases between. In germline, CDR1 is SGHTA, CDR2 FQGNSA. CDR3 length: 13 residues. The CDR3 loop reads CASSLGPQETQYL. In nucleotides, the CDR3 is TGTGCCAGCAGCTTAGGCCCGCAAGAGACCCAGTACTTA.

This clonotype occurred many times. The chain has TRBV14 and TRBJ2-5; no clear D. Germline CDR1 reads SGHDN; CDR2 reads FVKESK. The CDR3 runs to 11 residues. V lost 8 bases and J lost 5, with 9 bases in between. Here the CDR3 DNA reads TGTGCCAGCTCCATAGGGGAGACCCAGTACTTC. Its protein product is CASSIGETQYF.

The chain carries TRBV20-1 and TRBJ2-3; D may be TRBD1 (6 bases). CDR1 is DFQATT, CDR2 SNEGSKA, per germline (reference sequence). V was cut by 1 base and J by 5 bases, with 19 bases left in between. This CDR3 spans 16 amino acids. CDR3 in amino acids: CSARGRSAGVGDTQYF. For the CDR3, the DNA is TGCAGTGCTAGAGGCCGCTCGGCAGGGGTTGGAGATACGCAGTATTTT.

About this clonotype: As the CDR3 is not closed by the conserved phenylalanine or tryptophan, this likely results from a read error. The chain recombines TRBV7-2 with TRBJ1-4; 7 bases are a match to TRBD1. The CDR3 has 15 amino acids. CDR1 is SGHTA, CDR2 FQGNSA, per germline. In nucleotides, the CDR3 is TGTGCCAGCAGCTTAGTTGGACAGGATAATGAGAAACTGTTTGTT. Its protein product is CASSLVGQDNEKLFV.

V usage is TRBV12-3 or TRBV12-4 and J usage is TRBJ2-2; D may be TRBD1 (5 bases). Trimming pared 3 bases from V and 4 bases from J, leaving 9 bases between. The CDR3 length is 14 residues. The CDR3 loop is CASSLVGRTGELFF. DNA for the CDR3: TGTGCCAGCAGTTTGGTGGGGCGCACCGGGGAGCTGTTTTTT.

This clonotype turned up a few times. V usage is TRBV7-9 and J usage is TRBJ1-4; weak D call: TRBD1 (6 bases). The length of the CDR3 is 14 residues. The germline V gene encodes CDR1 SEHNR and CDR2 FQNEAQ (reference sequence). Deletions cut 6 bases from V and 6 bases from J, with 14 bases between. CDR3 coding DNA: TGTGCCAGCAGTAACCACGGGACACATGAAAAACTGTTTTTT. Its translation is CASSNHGTHEKLFF.